A selection of T cell receptor beta chains follows, all from one sample in a study of blood T cell repertoires in COVID-19. Some clones are missing from TCRdb's copy, which holds only in-frame ones; the method was immunoSEQ multiplex PCR. Of about 190,000 clones in the sample, approximately 88% were seen once. Source material: peripheral blood. These receptors were collected from a man in his forties or fifties with acute or convalescent COVID-19. Each CDR3 is given with its conserved first and last residue. D genes are given only for firm matches. Rows may omit the clone size; those that give it use once, few, many or a size class.

abundance	v_gene	j_gene	d_gene	CDR3aa	CDR3nt
few	TRBV5-4	TRBJ1-1	.	CASSPRTMNTEAFF	TGTGCCAGCAGCCCCCGCACAATGAACACTGAAGCTTTCTTT
.	TRBV7-9	TRBJ1-2	TRBD1	CASSPHRGDYGYTF	TGTGCCAGCAGCCCTCACAGGGGAGACTATGGCTACACCTTC
few	TRBV6-5	TRBJ1-6	.	CASSERDVQNSPLHF	TGTGCCAGCAGCGAGCGGGACGTCCAGAATTCACCCCTCCACTTT
once	TRBV15	TRBJ1-4	.	CATSRVINEKLFF	TGTGCCACCAGCAGAGTAATTAATGAAAAACTGTTTTTT
few	TRBV7-9	TRBJ2-2	TRBD1	CASSLTGTGELFF	TGTGCCAGCAGCTTGACAGGGACCGGGGAGCTGTTTTTT
.	TRBV20-1	TRBJ2-3	TRBD2	CSASGPLERGGIDTQYF	TGCAGTGCTAGTGGCCCCTTAGAGCGGGGGGGAATAGATACGCAGTATTTT
.	TRBV3-1/TRBV3-2	TRBJ1-2	TRBD1	CASSQSKPGQGADGYTF	TGTGCCAGCAGCCAATCCAAACCGGGACAGGGGGCGGATGGCTACACCTTC
.	TRBV10-3	TRBJ2-7	.	CAISESMRPQSYEQYF	TGTGCCATCAGTGAGTCGATGAGGCCCCAATCCTACGAGCAGTACTTC
.	TRBV4-2	TRBJ1-2	TRBD1	CASSHPPVAEAGQVTNYGYTF	TGTGCCAGCAGCCACCCCCCAGTGGCGGAGGCGGGACAGGTTACTAACTATGGCTACACCTTC
.	TRBV7-8	TRBJ2-7	.	CASSHGQSYEQYF	TGTGCCAGCAGCCACGGACAGTCCTACGAGCAGTACTTC
few	TRBV7-8	TRBJ2-7	TRBD2	CASRLSGGFTYEQYF	TGTGCCAGCCGCCTTAGCGGGGGATTTACCTACGAGCAGTACTTC
.	TRBV11-2	TRBJ2-1	.	CASSAKGVSGAREQFF	TGTGCCAGCAGCGCTAAAGGGGTGTCAGGGGCGAGAGAGCAGTTCTTC
.	TRBV13	TRBJ1-3	TRBD1	CASSYSGTGGNTIYF	TGTGCCAGCAGCTACTCCGGGACAGGGGGAAACACCATATATTTT
.	TRBV4-1	TRBJ1-1	TRBD1	CASSQMRGQDTEAFF	TGCGCCAGCAGCCAAATGAGGGGGCAGGATACTGAAGCTTTCTTT
.	TRBV4-1	TRBJ1-5	.	CASSELSHNQPQHF	TGCGCCAGCAGCGAGCTAAGCCACAATCAGCCCCAGCATTTT
.	TRBV3-1/TRBV3-2	TRBJ1-6	.	CASSPRGGTSYNSPLHF	TGTGCCAGCAGCCCAAGGGGGGGCACCTCCTATAATTCACCCCTCCACTTT
.	TRBV7-3	TRBJ2-1	.	CASSQSREFNEQFF	TGTGCCAGCAGCCAGTCCAGGGAATTCAATGAGCAGTTCTTC
.	TRBV21-1	TRBJ2-1	.	CASLRDRGTLSYNEQFF	TGTGCCAGCCTGAGGGACAGGGGGACGCTGTCCTACAATGAGCAGTTCTTC
.	TRBV3-1/TRBV3-2	TRBJ2-1	TRBD2	CASSQDIGGVNNEQFF	TGTGCCAGCAGCCAAGATATCGGGGGGGTTAACAATGAGCAGTTCTTC
.	TRBV21-1	TRBJ1-2	.	CASSQTGPRYYGYTF	TGTGCCAGCAGTCAGACAGGCCCGAGGTACTATGGCTACACCTTC
.	TRBV4-1	TRBJ2-3	TRBD2	CASSHYLAGGAADTQYF	TGCGCCAGCAGCCATTACTTAGCGGGGGGGGCAGCCGATACGCAGTATTTT
.	TRBV5-1	TRBJ2-1	TRBD1	CASSKILPGTGLNNEQFF	TGCGCCAGCAGCAAAATACTTCCCGGGACAGGGTTAAACAATGAGCAGTTCTTC
.	TRBV18	TRBJ2-2	TRBD1	CASSPRTGGGTGELFF	TGTGCCAGCTCACCACGGACAGGTGGGGGAACCGGGGAGCTGTTTTTT
.	TRBV19	TRBJ1-5	TRBD1	CASSSPGQVGNQPQHF	TGTGCCAGTAGTTCCCCGGGACAGGTGGGCAATCAGCCCCAGCATTTT
.	TRBV5-6	TRBJ2-7	.	CASSLLPGSYEQYF	TGTGCCAGCAGTTTGCTGCCAGGTTCCTACGAGCAGTACTTC
.	TRBV12-3/TRBV12-4	TRBJ1-1	.	CASSLESKMAFF	TGTGCCAGCAGTTTAGAGAGTAAGATGGCTTTCTTT
.	TRBV6-5	TRBJ1-1	TRBD1	CASRAGGTEAFF	TGTGCCAGCAGGGCAGGGGGGACTGAAGCTTTCTTT
.	TRBV7-9	TRBJ2-5	TRBD1	CASSFGQGEETQYF	TGTGCCAGCAGCTTCGGCCAGGGGGAGGAGACCCAGTACTTC
few	TRBV29-1	TRBJ2-7	TRBD1	CSVGTVAYEQYF	TGCAGCGTGGGGACAGTCGCCTACGAGCAGTACTTC
.	TRBV11-2	TRBJ2-5	TRBD2	CASSPIGGGRKDRETQYF	TGTGCCAGCAGCCCCATTGGGGGGGGGAGAAAAGATCGAGAGACCCAGTACTTC
.	TRBV28	TRBJ2-1	TRBD1	CASSGTVWGLSSYNEQFF	TGTGCCAGCAGCGGGACAGTGTGGGGCCTAAGCTCCTACAATGAGCAGTTCTTC
once	TRBV29-1	TRBJ2-3	.	CSVDFTDTQYF	TGCAGCGTTGACTTCACAGATACGCAGTATTTT
.	TRBV5-1	TRBJ1-2	TRBD1	CASSLGGTGTYTF	TGCGCCAGCAGCTTGGGAGGGACAGGGACCTACACCTTC
.	TRBV10-3	TRBJ2-7	TRBD1	CAIRKTGIDEQYF	TGTGCCATCAGGAAGACAGGGATCGACGAGCAGTACTTC
.	TRBV4-1	TRBJ2-5	TRBD2	CASSLGLAGIQETQYF	TGCGCCAGCAGCCTCGGACTAGCGGGGATCCAAGAGACCCAGTACTTC
.	TRBV6-5	TRBJ1-2	TRBD1	CASSATGTGRYTF	TGTGCCAGCAGCGCCACCGGGACAGGGCGCTACACCTTC
.	TRBV5-1	TRBJ2-7	.	CASSASAAVLYEQYF	TGCGCCAGCAGCGCCTCCGCGGCAGTGCTCTACGAGCAGTACTTC
.	TRBV27	TRBJ2-7	.	CASSVGGGEQYF	TGTGCCAGCAGCGTAGGGGGGGGTGAGCAGTACTTC
.	TRBV19	TRBJ2-7	TRBD1	CASSIRDRALDEQYF	TGTGCCAGTAGTATCAGGGACAGGGCTCTCGACGAGCAGTACTTC
.	TRBV4-3	TRBJ2-3	.	CASSQPPPGNTDTQYF	TGCGCCAGCAGCCAACCCCCCCCCGGGAACACAGATACGCAGTATTTT
once	TRBV29-1	TRBJ2-7	.	CSVDQGLGYEQYF	TGCAGCGTTGACCAGGGTCTTGGTTACGAGCAGTACTTC
.	TRBV7-6	TRBJ1-5	.	CASSPQGNQPQHF	TGTGCCAGCAGCCCGCAGGGGAATCAGCCCCAGCATTTT
.	TRBV30	TRBJ1-2	.	CAWSPTGKGGYTF	TGTGCCTGGAGTCCCACAGGGAAAGGTGGCTACACCTTC
once	TRBV6-5	TRBJ1-1	TRBD1	CASRLTGTAGFEAFF	TGTGCCAGCAGGTTAACCGGGACAGCCGGGTTTGAAGCTTTCTTT